The clone carrying this T cell receptor (beta chain) has only one observation. This sample stems from a study of control samples from healthy donors and cancer patients. Sequencing was performed with immunoSEQ multiplex PCR; in TCRdb, only in-frame clones are kept and a portion is missing. The sample contains some 65,000 clones, about 80% of which appear only once. With 2 bases removed from V and 6 bases from J, the gap between germline ends came to 6 bases. The CDR3 is made up of 12 amino acids. The receptor was derived from a woman between 50 and 59 years old with lung cancer. This chain connects TRBV12-3 or TRBV12-4 to TRBJ2-3; possibly TRBD2 for D (5 bases). The specimen was PBMCs. The CDR3 coding sequence is TGTGCCAGCAGTTTAAGGAGGGATACGCAGTATTTT. Residues: CASSLRRDTQYF.